Listed below are T cell receptor beta chains from one sample, sequenced in a study of blood T cell repertoires in COVID-19. Sequenced by immunoSEQ multiplex PCR; TCRdb stores in-frame clones only, minus some. In the table there are roughly 230,000 clones, 89% of which are singletons. Sequencing was carried out using PBMCs or T cells enriched from blood (not recorded which). The receptor source for this set is a woman aged 25-40 years with acute COVID-19. CDR3s include the opening cysteine and the closing phenylalanine or tryptophan. D genes are given only for firm matches. Expanded clones are given a class, and other clones once, few, many or no size at all.

D gene	J gene	V gene	clone size	CDR3 protein	CDR3 DNA
TRBD1	TRBJ1-1	TRBV9	-	CASSETGGVNTEAFF	TGTGCCAGCAGCGAGACAGGGGGCGTGAACACTGAAGCTTTCTTT
TRBD1	TRBJ1-2	TRBV19	-	CASSSSGGQGRYGYTF	TGTGCCAGTAGTTCCAGTGGCGGACAGGGGAGGTATGGCTACACCTTC
-	TRBJ2-1	TRBV5-1	-	CASSFTVNEQFF	TGCGCCAGCAGCTTTACAGTGAATGAGCAGTTCTTC
-	TRBJ1-2	TRBV6-1	once	CASSEAAAEWYGYTF	TGTGCCAGCAGTGAAGCAGCGGCCGAATGGTATGGCTACACCTTC
-	TRBJ1-4	TRBV6-2/TRBV6-3	-	CASSYSGLGNEKLFF	TGTGCCAGCAGTTATTCGGGTCTTGGGAATGAAAAACTGTTTTTT
TRBD1	TRBJ1-2	TRBV6-5	-	CASRFTGTGLVTF	TGTGCCAGCCGTTTTACTGGGACAGGCCTCGTCACCTTC
-	TRBJ2-3	TRBV29-1	-	CSVEGRVETDTQYF	TGCAGCGTTGAAGGGAGGGTAGAAACAGATACGCAGTATTTT
-	TRBJ2-7	TRBV9	-	CATLDGDPYEQYF	TGTGCCACCCTCGACGGAGACCCCTACGAGCAGTACTTC
TRBD1	TRBJ2-5	TRBV5-1	-	CASSLRQGVEETQYF	TGCGCCAGCAGCTTAAGACAGGGTGTTGAAGAGACCCAGTACTTC
-	TRBJ1-2	TRBV6-4	-	CASSALLGDYGYTF	TGTGCCAGCAGTGCTCTTTTAGGAGACTATGGCTACACCTTC
TRBD2	TRBJ2-2	TRBV9	-	CASSVEGLGSWELFF	TGTGCCAGCAGCGTAGAGGGACTAGGGTCGTGGGAGCTGTTTTTT
-	TRBJ2-5	TRBV25-1	-	CASSAAGIQETQYF	TGTGCCAGCAGTGCGGCGGGGATACAAGAGACCCAGTACTTC
-	TRBJ1-3	TRBV4-3	once	CASSQVLDRSGNTIYF	TGCGCCAGCAGCCAAGTCCTAGATCGCTCTGGAAACACCATATATTTT
-	TRBJ1-2	TRBV7-9	-	CASSLDRDYGYTF	TGTGCCAGCAGCTTAGATCGGGACTATGGCTACACCTTC
-	TRBJ2-7	TRBV28	-	CASSPGQPYEQYF	TGTGCCAGCAGCCCGGGACAACCCTACGAGCAGTACTTC
TRBD1	TRBJ2-2	TRBV29-1	-	CSAGDRGLFTGELFF	TGCAGCGCCGGGGACAGGGGATTGTTCACCGGGGAGCTGTTTTTT
TRBD1	TRBJ2-1	TRBV6-1	-	CASSDQGEGEQFF	TGTGCCAGCAGTGACCAGGGGGAAGGTGAGCAGTTCTTC
TRBD1	TRBJ1-1	TRBV15	-	CATSRDGTENGAEAFF	TGTGCCACCAGCAGAGATGGGACAGAAAATGGGGCTGAAGCTTTCTTT
-	TRBJ2-3	TRBV7-8	-	CASSLRDRSTDTQYF	TGTGCCAGCAGCTTGCGGGACAGATCCACAGATACGCAGTATTTT
TRBD1	TRBJ1-3	TRBV19	once	CASSIPLDRGSGNTIYF	TGTGCCAGTAGTATTCCATTGGACAGGGGTTCTGGAAACACCATATATTTT
-	TRBJ1-2	TRBV16	-	CASSQTGTNGYTF	TGTGCCAGCAGCCAAACCGGGACTAATGGCTACACCTTC
-	TRBJ2-3	TRBV5-4	-	CASSLDLGPSESVTDTQYF	TGTGCCAGCAGCTTGGATCTCGGTCCGTCTGAGTCCGTCACAGATACGCAGTATTTT
-	TRBJ2-3	TRBV7-2	-	CASSLMAGATDTQYF	TGTGCCAGCAGCTTAATGGCGGGGGCCACAGATACGCAGTATTTT
-	TRBJ2-5	TRBV5-1	-	CASKLGVRETQYF	TGCGCCAGCAAGTTGGGAGTAAGAGAGACCCAGTACTTC
TRBD1	TRBJ1-2	TRBV28	-	CASSPRTGGRLIGGYTF	TGTGCCAGCAGTCCGAGGACAGGGGGCCGCCTCATAGGAGGCTACACCTTC